This T cell receptor (beta chain) is from a study of T cell changes during pregnancy in multiple sclerosis. Using immunoSEQ multiplex PCR, the repertoire was profiled, and TCRdb retains in-frame clones only, with some absent. The sample has 40,000 or so clones; about nine tenths are singletons. Germline V gene data show CDR1 as SGHKS and CDR2 as YYEKEE (reference sequence). V dropped 0 bases and J dropped 2 bases, with 9 bases sitting between them. This CDR3 contains 15 residues. This sequence originates from a female donor in good health, enrolled as a control in a pregnancy study. Source: CD4+ T cells from peripheral blood mononuclear cells, taken in the third trimester of pregnancy. The chain uses TRBV5-5 and TRBJ1-5, with D perhaps TRBD1 (5 bases). The CDR3, as DNA: TGTGCCAGCAGCTTGGGTTCGACAGGCAATCAGCCCCAGCATTTT. Amino acids: CASSLGSTGNQPQHF.